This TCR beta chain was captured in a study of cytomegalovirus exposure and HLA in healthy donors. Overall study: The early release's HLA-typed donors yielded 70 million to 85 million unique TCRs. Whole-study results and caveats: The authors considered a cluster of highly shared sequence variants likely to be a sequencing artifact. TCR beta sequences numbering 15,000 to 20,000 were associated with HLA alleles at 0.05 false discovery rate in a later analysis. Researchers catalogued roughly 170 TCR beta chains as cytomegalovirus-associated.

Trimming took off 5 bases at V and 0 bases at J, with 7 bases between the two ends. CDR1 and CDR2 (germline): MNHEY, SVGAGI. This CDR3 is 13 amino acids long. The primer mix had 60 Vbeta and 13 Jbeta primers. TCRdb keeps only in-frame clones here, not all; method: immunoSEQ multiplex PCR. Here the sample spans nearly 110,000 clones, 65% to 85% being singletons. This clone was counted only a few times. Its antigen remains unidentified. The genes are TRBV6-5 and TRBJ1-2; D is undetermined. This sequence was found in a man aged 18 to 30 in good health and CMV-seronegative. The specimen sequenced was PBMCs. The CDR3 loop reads CASSVGSNYGYTF. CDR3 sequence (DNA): TGTGCCAGCAGTGTCGGGTCTAACTATGGCTACACCTTC.